This T cell receptor (beta chain) was obtained from a study of a mutant IDH1 vaccine in newly diagnosed glioma. Study background: Before enrollment, patients got radiotherapy alone, temozolomide alone, or mostly the combination.

V was pared by 5 bases and J by 7 bases, with 21 bases of the junction left unmatched. Germline values: CDR1 MRHNA, CDR2 SNTAGT. The length of the CDR3 is 19 residues. Some clones are missing from TCRdb's copy, which holds only in-frame ones; the method was immunoSEQ multiplex PCR. The data contain 59,000 or so clones, 91% of them singletons. Sample time point: baseline, week 1 (first vaccination visit). Treatment given: pre-vaccination baseline after standard-of-care therapy. New WHO grade 3 or 4 IDH1-mutant, ATRX-lost astrocytomas were present in all donors. J is TRBJ2-1 and V is TRBV6-4, with TRBD1 matching 9 bases. The sequence came from a man in his forties or fifties with glioma. The sequences come from PBMCs, collected from a glioma patient treated with radiotherapy, temozolomide or both. The DNA of the CDR3 is TGTGCCAGCAGTAAGACAGGGGGGGTTACGACGGGAGCTGGTAATGAGCAGTTCTTC. Translating it yields CASSKTGGVTTGAGNEQFF.